The text below deals with one TCR beta chain. The antigen remains unidentified. These data originate in a study of T cells after yellow fever vaccination. V was trimmed by 5 bases and J by 10 bases, leaving 18 bases between them. The CDR3 is 14 amino acids. Per germline, CDR1 SEHNR and CDR2 FQNEAQ (reference sequence). Points from the study as a whole: Once the booster was given, most primary-vaccination clones reappeared, at around 96% for CD4 and roughly 90% for CD8. It was a weaker secondary response, yet one that peaked faster, at day 5 versus 15.

A 5'RACE template-switching step, the method used to make TCR cDNA, added a universal primer site and UMIs. TCRdb passed the 5' RACE reads through MiXCR, listing each CDR3 protein once. Found here are hundreds of thousands of distinct CDR3 sequences, roughly 9.4% of them singletons; the top ten hold roughly 17%. Sequencing used PBMCs, obtained on the day of the first yellow fever vaccination. The rearrangement uses TRBV7-9 and TRBJ2-1; D gene uncertain. The TCR was taken from a man aged 18 to 29 who received the YFV17D yellow fever vaccine. The CDR3 protein is CASSEDEVEREQFF. In DNA, the CDR3 is TGTGCCAGCAGCGAAGACGAGGTAGAAAGGGAGCAGTTCTTC.